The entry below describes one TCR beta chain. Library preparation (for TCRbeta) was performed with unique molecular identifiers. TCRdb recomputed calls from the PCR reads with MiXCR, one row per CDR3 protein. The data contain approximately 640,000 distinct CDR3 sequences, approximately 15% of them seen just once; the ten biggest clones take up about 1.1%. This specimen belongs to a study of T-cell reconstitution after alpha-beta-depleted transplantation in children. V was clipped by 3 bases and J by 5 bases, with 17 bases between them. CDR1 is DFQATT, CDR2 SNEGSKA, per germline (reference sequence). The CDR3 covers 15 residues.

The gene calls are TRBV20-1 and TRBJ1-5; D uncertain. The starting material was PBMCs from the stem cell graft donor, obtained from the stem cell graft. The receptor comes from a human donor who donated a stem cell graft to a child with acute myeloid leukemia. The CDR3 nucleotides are TGCAGTGCTAGTTTAGAGGGTGGTCGGGATCAGCCCCAGCATTTT. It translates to CSASLEGGRDQPQHF.